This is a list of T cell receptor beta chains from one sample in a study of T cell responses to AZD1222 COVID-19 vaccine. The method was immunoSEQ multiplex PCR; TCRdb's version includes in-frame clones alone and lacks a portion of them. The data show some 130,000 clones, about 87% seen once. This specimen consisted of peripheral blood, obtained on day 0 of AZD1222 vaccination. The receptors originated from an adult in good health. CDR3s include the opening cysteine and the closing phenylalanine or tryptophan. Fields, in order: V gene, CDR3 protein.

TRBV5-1 CASSSLQGNEQYF
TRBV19 CASSYLPGGSGNTIYF
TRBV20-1 CSASHRNTYEQYF
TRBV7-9 CASSLVRQGPPYEQYF
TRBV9 CASSVSWGERPLHF
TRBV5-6 CASSFPGLAYEQYF
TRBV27 CASSLSRTGGAVGYTF
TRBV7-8 CASSLPFGRERGPVQYF
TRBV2 CASSLKGLAGREQYF
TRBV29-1 CSVAFDSSRFSGANVLTF
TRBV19 CASRGDSPLHF
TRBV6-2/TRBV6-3 CASSYPRIATAGGTGELFF
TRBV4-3 CASSQDYRVGRNIQYF
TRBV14 CASSQLQGFTEAFF
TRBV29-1 CSVEVRVQPQHF
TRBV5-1 CASSREGRTEAFF
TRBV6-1 CASSETAPPGAARETQYF
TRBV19 CASAPPSGTGELFF
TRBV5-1 CASSLDGSRSGNTIYF
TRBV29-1 CSVEEVAGVPGAEQFF
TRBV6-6 CASNRRTDSNQPQHF
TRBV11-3 CASSEAVVPYEQYF
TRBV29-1 CSVLDGYEQYF
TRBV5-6 CASSLYAGAVDTQYF
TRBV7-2 CASSLVGVRANGYTF
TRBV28 CASSLVGTNTEAFF
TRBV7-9 CASEDRETGNTIYF
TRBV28 CASSLSGAWNNSPLHF
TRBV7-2 CASSLEGAGALTEAFF
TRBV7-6 CASSLAIGGDTDTQYF
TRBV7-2 CASSQDSPVGSPLHF
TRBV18 CASSPEVASSYEQYF
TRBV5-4 CASSIRTGIANEKLFF
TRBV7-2 CASSVLRNTIYF
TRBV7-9 CASSLDGGVDEQFF
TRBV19 CASSIFGPNNQPQHF
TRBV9 CASSVGRGGYTF
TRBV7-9 CASSLEGAQLNEQFF
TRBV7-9 CASSLWPQETQYF
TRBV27 CASRREANYGYTF
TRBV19 CASSISHDSGTYEQYF
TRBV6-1 CASKEGTGLDYGYTF
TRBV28 CASSRGLAGPKADEQFF